Listed below are T cell receptor beta chains from one sample, sequenced in a study of T cells in Graves' hyperthyroidism and ophthalmopathy. TCRdb re-called the multiplex PCR reads with MiXCR, one entry per CDR3 protein. The data show approximately 600,000 distinct CDR3 sequences, less than 25% seen once. The sequenced sample was blood. Receptor source: a man aged 25 to 45 with Graves' ophthalmopathy. Both conserved end residues are part of each CDR3. The D gene is left open where the match is weak. Size is omitted from some rows. Given values are once, few, many or a class for expanded clones.

clone_size j_call d_call v_call cdr3_nt cdr3_aa
many TRBJ1-1 TRBD1 TRBV3-1 TGTGCCAGCAGCCAAACGGGACAGGGTTTCGGAAACTCTGAAGCTTTCTTT CASSQTGQGFGNSEAFF
NA TRBJ2-7 NA TRBV7-9 TGTGCCAGCAGCTCCGACATCCCCGAGCAGTACTTC CASSSDIPEQYF
many TRBJ2-1 NA TRBV12-3/TRBV12-4 TGTGCCAGCAGTCCCTTAGGGGGAGAGGCGTACAATGAGCAGTTCTTC CASSPLGGEAYNEQFF
NA TRBJ1-2 NA TRBV3-1 TGTGCCAGCAGCCATGGGGACCTCTATGGCTACACCTTC CASSHGDLYGYTF
NA TRBJ1-5 TRBD1 TRBV5-8 TGTGCCAGCAGCGCAGACAGGGAAACTCAGCCCCAGCATTTT CASSADRETQPQHF
many TRBJ2-5 NA TRBV7-2 TGTGCCAGCAGCTCCTACGTGACGCCGAGGGAGACCCAGTACTTC CASSSYVTPRETQYF
NA TRBJ2-7 NA TRBV28 TGTGCCAGCAGTTTCTCCGCCGGGACTCCTAGCTCCTACGGGCAGTACTTC CASSFSAGTPSSYGQYF
many TRBJ1-2 TRBD1 TRBV27 TGTGCCAGCAGCGACAGGGCGAAGGACGGCTACACCTTC CASSDRAKDGYTF
many TRBJ2-5 NA TRBV2 TGTGCCAGCAGATTCGGCCTCGGAGAGACCCAGTACTTC CASRFGLGETQYF
NA TRBJ2-3 NA TRBV6-6 TGTGCCAGCAGTTACTCGAGCGGATTGAGGGGAGATACGCAGTATTTT CASSYSSGLRGDTQYF
NA TRBJ2-7 NA TRBV27 TGTGCCAGCAGTTTTGGGACACGTCTCGAGCAGTACTTC CASSFGTRLEQYF
NA TRBJ2-1 TRBD1 TRBV12-3/TRBV12-4 TGTGCCAGCAGACCTAGCTACCGGGACAGGGGCTACAATGAGCAGTTCTTC CASRPSYRDRGYNEQFF
few TRBJ1-5 NA TRBV30 TGTGCCTGCACAGTTAACTCAGGGAATCAGCCCCAGCATTTT CACTVNSGNQPQHF
NA TRBJ2-5 NA TRBV20-1 TGCAGTGCTAGAGGCGGAGGAGAGACCCAGTACTTC CSARGGGETQYF
few TRBJ2-6 TRBD1 TRBV10-3 TGTGCCACCAGACAGGGTGTAACTGGGGCCAACGTCCTGACTTTC CATRQGVTGANVLTF
few TRBJ2-1 TRBD2 TRBV7-2 TGTGCCAGCAGCTTAGCGACTAGCGGAGGGAGGAATGAGCAGTTCTTC CASSLATSGGRNEQFF
NA TRBJ2-5 NA TRBV7-9 TGTGCCAGCAGCTCCCAGGGCGTACAAGAGACCCAGTACTTC CASSSQGVQETQYF
NA TRBJ2-1 NA TRBV11-2 TGTGCCAGCAGCTTAGGGGGGGGGCTCGACAATGAGCAGTTCTTC CASSLGGGLDNEQFF
many TRBJ1-5 NA TRBV7-2 TGTGCCAGCAGCTTAAAAGTAGATCAGCCCCAGCATTTT CASSLKVDQPQHF
NA TRBJ2-1 TRBD2 TRBV14 TGTGCCAGCAGCCAAGATGGGGTAGCGGGAGGCCCGAGCTCCTACAATGAGCAGTTCTTC CASSQDGVAGGPSSYNEQFF
few TRBJ1-2 NA TRBV12-3/TRBV12-4 TGTGCCAGCAGTTTAGCGACCACCTATGGCTACACCTTC CASSLATTYGYTF
many TRBJ1-5 TRBD1 TRBV2 TGTGCCAGCAATGGGGGTTCCGCTTCAGGGGGGCCCCAGCATTTT CASNGGSASGGPQHF
many TRBJ2-1 TRBD2 TRBV6-1 TGTGCCAGCAGTCCGGGACTAGCGGGAGGCCGCCGCTCCTACAATGAGCAGTTCTTC CASSPGLAGGRRSYNEQFF
NA TRBJ1-5 NA TRBV2 TGTGCCAGCAGGGAAAGGGAACAGGGAAGCGATCAGCCCCAGCATTTT CASREREQGSDQPQHF
many TRBJ1-4 NA TRBV5-1 TGCGCCAGCAGCCTGGGGGGGTCGAATGAAAAACTGTTTTTT CASSLGGSNEKLFF
few TRBJ1-2 NA TRBV13 TGTGCCAGCAGCTCCTACAGGGTCGGCTATGGCTACACCTTC CASSSYRVGYGYTF
many TRBJ2-7 NA TRBV30 TGTGCCTGGTCAAGACAGGAAGGGGCCTACGAGCAGTACTTC CAWSRQEGAYEQYF
many TRBJ2-1 NA TRBV11-2 TGTGCCAGCAGCTTCGGGTCCAATGAGCAGTTCTTC CASSFGSNEQFF
many TRBJ2-7 NA TRBV28 TGTGCCAGCAGATTAAACCCGCTGGGCGAGCAGTACTTC CASRLNPLGEQYF
NA TRBJ1-3 NA TRBV7-9 TGTGCCAGCAGCTTAGCGGGGGTCGGTGGAAACACCATATATTTT CASSLAGVGGNTIYF
NA TRBJ1-2 TRBD1 TRBV2 TGTGCCGGCTCCACGGGACAGATAATTAACTATGGCTACACCTTC CAGSTGQIINYGYTF
NA TRBJ2-3 TRBD2 TRBV15 TGTGCCACCAGCAGAGGTGGTAGCGGGAAGAACACAGATACGCAGTATTTT CATSRGGSGKNTDTQYF
NA TRBJ1-3 NA TRBV7-6 TGTGCCAGCAGCTTAGAGTACCCGCGGGGACCTGGAAACACCATATATTTT CASSLEYPRGPGNTIYF
NA TRBJ2-2 NA TRBV2 TGTGCCAGCAGTGACCCATTGTACCACACCGGGGAGCTGTTTTTT CASSDPLYHTGELFF
NA TRBJ2-7 NA TRBV3-1 TGTGCCAGCAGCCCTGGGAGGGGGGCCTTGGGTGAGCAGTACTTC CASSPGRGALGEQYF
NA TRBJ2-2 NA TRBV6-1 TGTGCCAGCAGAGGGACACTGGCCACCGGGGAGCTGTTTTTT CASRGTLATGELFF
many TRBJ1-4 TRBD1 TRBV2 TGTGCCAGCAGTCCCCGGACAGGGCCACTGAAGAAACTGTTTTTT CASSPRTGPLKKLFF
few TRBJ1-2 NA TRBV6-1 TGTGCCAGCAGTAACGGGCCGCGGGGCTACACCTTC CASSNGPRGYTF
many TRBJ2-1 NA TRBV2 TGTGCCAGCAGTGAATTTTCTAACCCAGGGCATGAGCAGTTCTTC CASSEFSNPGHEQFF
many TRBJ1-3 NA TRBV28 TGTGCCAGCAGCTCCGAAGGAAACACCATATATTTT CASSSEGNTIYF
NA TRBJ2-5 TRBD2 TRBV5-1 TGCGCCAGCAGCTACCGGACTAGCGGGAGGGAAGAGACCCAGTACTTC CASSYRTSGREETQYF
few TRBJ1-2 TRBD1 TRBV11-2 TGTGCCAGCAGCTTAGCCCCGGGACAGGATTACGGCTACACCTTC CASSLAPGQDYGYTF
NA TRBJ2-1 TRBD2 TRBV5-1 TGCGCCAGCACAAGCGGGAGCAACAATGAGCAGTTCTTC CASTSGSNNEQFF
few TRBJ1-1 NA TRBV20-1 TGCAGTGCTAGAGAGAAATTCACTGAAGCTTTCTTT CSAREKFTEAFF
NA TRBJ1-4 NA TRBV28 TGTGCCAGCAGTTCGGGGGTCACTAATGAAAAACTGTTTTTT CASSSGVTNEKLFF
NA TRBJ2-3 NA TRBV20-1 TGCAGTGCTTGGGTGGAGGGCCGGGATACGCAGTATTTT CSAWVEGRDTQYF